This record looks at one T cell receptor beta chain sequence and its context. This entry is derived from a study of cytomegalovirus exposure and HLA in healthy donors. The CDR3 runs to 13 residues. The germline V and J ends were trimmed by 7 bases and 3 bases, with 15 bases remaining between them. Germline CDR1 GTSNPN, CDR2 SVGIG (reference sequence). The primer mix had 60 Vbeta and 13 Jbeta primers. Libraries were prepared by immunoSEQ multiplex PCR; TCRdb keeps only in-frame clonotypes and omits some of them. This sample has 120,000 or so clones, with 80% found just once. What was sequenced was PBMCs. The rearrangement links TRBV30 to TRBJ1-2; no definite D call. The TCR sequence derives from a man in his thirties or forties in good health and CMV-seropositive. In DNA form, the CDR3 reads TGTGCCTTAATTTCGGGGAACCACTATGGCTACACCTTC. Protein product: CALISGNHYGYTF.